Listed here are 29 T cell receptor beta chains from one sample, sequenced in a study of blood T cells in healthy people across ages. The second PCR ran roughly 7 to 12 cycles with a sample-barcoded 5' primer and J-beta primers. MiXCR was run by TCRdb on the 5' RACE reads, yielding one entry per CDR3 protein. Altogether hundreds of thousands of distinct CDR3 sequences are present, just over 55% being singletons, with the ten largest covering 20% to 30%. Sequencing was carried out using blood. The receptors here all came from a man aged 35-49 years in good health.

The J gene is TRBJ1-2, the V gene TRBV5-1; TRBD1 matches at 7 bases. The CDR3 consists of 15 residues. V gave up 4 bases and J gave up 6 bases; unmatched junction bases: 12. From germline, CDR1 is SGHRS and CDR2 YFSETQ. Here the CDR3 reads CASSPGRGTEDGYTF. CDR3 bases: TGCGCCAGCAGCCCGGGCCGGGGGACAGAGGATGGCTACACCTTC.

The chain carries TRBV9 and TRBJ1-1; tentatively, D is TRBD1 (6 bases). V was trimmed by 1 base and J by 8 bases, leaving 12 bases between them. The germline V gene encodes CDR1 SGDLS and CDR2 YYNGEE. This CDR3 region has 13 residues. The CDR3 is CASSVLPGVEAFF. The CDR3 DNA reads TGTGCCAGCAGCGTACTACCAGGGGTAGAAGCTTTCTTT.

The gene calls are TRBV29-1 and TRBJ1-4, with a weak D call TRBD1 (5 bases). The CDR3 has 12 residues. Germline lookup yields CDR1 SQVTM and CDR2 ANQGSEA. V shed 5 bases and J shed 6 bases, with 10 bases lying between them. CDR3 in DNA: TGCAGCGTTCAGGGTGGCGATGAAAAACTGTTTTTT. Its protein is CSVQGGDEKLFF.

This clonotype was counted only a few times. The chain has TRBV27 and TRBJ2-7; possible D gene TRBD1, 5 bases. The CDR3 is made up of 12 amino acids. The germline V gene has CDR1 MNHEY and CDR2 SMNVEV (reference sequence). The chain's CDR3 is CATGVSSYEQYF. The CDR3 nucleotides are TGTGCTACAGGTGTAAGCTCCTACGAGCAGTACTTC.

V gene TRBV28 combines with J gene TRBJ2-7; possible D gene TRBD2, 5 bases. The J call is doubtful: the DNA matches TRBJ2-5 better. The CDR3 loop spans 13 amino acids. Germline V gene data show CDR1 as MDHEN and CDR2 as SYDVKM. CDR3 sequence (DNA): TGTGCCAGCAGTCGAACGGGGTTAGAGACCCAGTACTTC. Translation: CASSRTGLETQYF.

The genes are TRBV28 and TRBJ2-7; no reliable D call. This CDR3 is 13 amino acids long. Germline V gene sequence: CDR1 MDHEN, CDR2 SYDVKM. V dropped 7 bases and J dropped 1 base, with 11 bases sitting between them. The CDR3: CASMSSRSYEQYF. The CDR3 region has the DNA TGTGCCAGCATGTCTTCTAGGTCCTACGAGCAGTACTTC.

This chain joins TRBV5-1 and TRBJ2-2, with D hard to call. The length of the CDR3 is 16 residues. From germline, CDR1 is SGHRS and CDR2 YFSETQ. Trimming stripped 0 bases from V and 0 bases from J, with 9 bases between. The CDR3 is CASSLAANANTGELFF. CDR3 nucleotide sequence: TGCGCCAGCAGCTTGGCGGCGAACGCGAACACCGGGGAGCTGTTTTTT.

The rearrangement links TRBV15 to TRBJ2-1, with D unresolved. This CDR3 spans 14 amino acids. Trimming cost V 0 bases and J 9 bases, with 12 bases left between them. The germline gives CDR1 LNHNV, CDR2 YYDKDF (reference sequence). CDR3 amino acids: CATSRDQDGVEQFF. In DNA form, the CDR3 reads TGTGCCACCAGCAGAGATCAAGACGGCGTTGAGCAGTTCTTC.

The V gene is TRBV27, the J gene TRBJ2-6, with TRBD2 as a possible D gene (5 bases). V gave up 2 bases and J gave up 3 bases, with 8 bases separating them. CDR3 length: 15 residues. CDR1 and CDR2 (germline): MNHEY, SMNVEV (reference sequence). CDR3 region: CASSLTRDGANVLTF. The CDR3 bases are TGTGCCAGCAGTTTAACGAGGGATGGGGCCAACGTCCTGACTTTC.

The V call is TRBV29-1, the J call TRBJ1-2; no clear D. Germline-derived CDR1 and CDR2 are SQVTM and ANQGSEA. The V gene lost 4 bases and the J gene lost 2 bases, with 14 bases spanning the gap. This CDR3 contains 14 residues. Here the CDR3 DNA reads TGCAGCGTTGTGGTGGGCAGCCTAAACTATGGCTACACCTTC. Residues: CSVVVGSLNYGYTF. Looking up the rest from reference TRBV29-1 and TRBJ1-2 gives the full variable domain: SAVISQKPSRDICQRGTSLTIQCQVDSQVTMMFWYRQQPGQSLTLIATANQGSEATYESGFVIDKFPISRPNLTFSTLTVSNMSPEDSSIYLCSVVVGSLNYGYTFGSGTRLTVV.

This chain joins TRBV25-1 and TRBJ2-7; 9 positions agree with TRBD2. The closer fit of TRBJ2-5 to the DNA end suggests the J call may be wrong. Germline V lookup: CDR1 MGHDK, CDR2 SYGVNS. CDR3 length equals 15 residues. CDR3 bases: TGTGCCAGCAGTGCGCGCGGGAGGGCCGGAGAGACCCAGTACTTC. It specifies CASSARGRAGETQYF.

The genes are TRBV12-3 or TRBV12-4 and TRBJ1-1; D remains unclear. Trimming stripped 3 bases from V and 0 bases from J, with 5 bases between. This CDR3 is built from 13 residues. CDR3 DNA sequence: TGTGCCAGCAGTTTCAGCATGAACACTGAAGCTTTCTTT. Translation gives CASSFSMNTEAFF.

This chain uses TRBV12-3 or TRBV12-4 with TRBJ2-4; D perhaps matches TRBD1 (5 bases). The J call may not be correct, given that the DNA end is closer to TRBJ2-7. The CDR3 runs 13 residues. The CDR3 sequence is CASSLDSWGEQYF. CDR3 DNA: TGTGCCAGCAGTCTTGACAGTTGGGGCGAGCAGTACTTC.

The CDR3, as DNA: TGCAGTGCTAGAGATGTCGGGCCTGAGTATGGCTACACCTTC. The encoded protein is CSARDVGPEYGYTF. The chain joins TRBV20-1 to TRBJ1-2; D call uncertain. Germline CDR1 and CDR2: DFQATT and SNEGSKA (reference sequence). The CDR3 runs 14 residues. V was shortened by 0 bases and J by 5 bases, with 13 bases between the two germline ends.

The chain recombines TRBV6-6 with TRBJ2-7; 8 nucleotides align to TRBD2. Germline V gene sequence: CDR1 MNHNY, CDR2 SVGAGI (reference sequence). V lost 8 bases to trimming and J lost 7 bases; unmatched junction nucleotides: 13. This CDR3 spans 14 amino acids. The CDR3 DNA follows: TGTGCCAGCGGGCCTAGCGGGCCTTCATTAGAGCAGTACTTC. Translating it yields CASGPSGPSLEQYF.

This clonotype was counted only a few times. The V gene is TRBV6-2 or TRBV6-3, the J gene TRBJ2-1; D tentatively fits TRBD1 or TRBD2 (5 bases each). The CDR3 consists of 15 residues. V lost 4 bases and J lost 0, with 10 bases in between. The germline V gene encodes CDR1 MNHEY and CDR2 SVGEGT. For the CDR3, the DNA is TGTGCCAGCAGTTCCCCAGGGAGCTCCTACAATGAGCAGTTCTTC. It translates to CASSSPGSSYNEQFF.

This clonotype was observed a handful of times. The chain employs TRBV14 and TRBJ2-1; D remains ambiguous. CDR1 and CDR2 (germline): SGHDN, FVKESK. Trimming removed 0 bases at V and 4 bases at J, with 4 bases between. The CDR3 runs to 13 residues. CDR3 in DNA: TGTGCCAGCAGCCAAGACAGGTACAATGAGCAGTTCTTC. Translated: CASSQDRYNEQFF.

This clonotype was seen a handful of times. The V gene is TRBV9, the J gene TRBJ1-2; TRBD1 aligns across 9 bases. The CDR3 has 17 residues. Germline CDR1 SGDLS, CDR2 YYNGEE. J gave up 0 bases and V 0 bases, and 6 bases lay outside the gene matches. The CDR3 reads CASSVADRGASNYGYTF. The DNA of the CDR3 is TGTGCCAGCAGCGTAGCGGACAGGGGAGCTTCTAACTATGGCTACACCTTC.

A single count supports this clonotype. The chain combines TRBV7-2 with TRBJ2-4; D gene uncertain. The CDR3 length is 15 residues. Trimming removed 5 bases from V and 0 bases from J, with 11 bases in between. CDR1 is SGHTA and CDR2 is FQGNSA in the germline V gene. This chain's CDR3 is CASSTPLLAKNIQYF. The CDR3 DNA reads TGTGCCAGCAGCACCCCTCTGTTAGCCAAAAACATTCAGTACTTC.

This clonotype occurred once. This chain uses TRBV4-1 with TRBJ2-5; D is unclear. CDR3 length equals 15 residues. Germline V gene data show CDR1 as MGHRA and CDR2 as YSYEKL. The V end was cut by 0 bases, the J end by 7 bases, with 15 bases between. CDR3 region: CASSQDPAGFGTQYF. DNA for the CDR3: TGCGCCAGCAGCCAAGATCCAGCCGGGTTCGGGACCCAGTACTTC.

This chain links TRBV5-1 with TRBJ2-6; D gene ambiguous. The V gene lost 0 bases and the J gene lost 6 bases, with 4 bases spanning the gap. The CDR3 runs to 13 residues. Germline V gives CDR1 SGHRS, CDR2 YFSETQ. CDR3 sequence (DNA): TGCGCCAGCAGCTTGGCTAAGGCCAACGTCCTGACTTTC. Translating it yields CASSLAKANVLTF.

The table lists this clonotype with a few counts. The gene calls are TRBV29-1 and TRBJ2-7; the D is unclear. Looked up from germline, CDR1 is SQVTM and CDR2 is ANQGSEA. The V gene lost 4 bases and the J gene lost 4 bases, with 8 bases spanning the gap. The CDR3 runs to 11 residues. The CDR3: CSVAGRYEQYF. The CDR3 region has the DNA TGCAGCGTTGCAGGTCGATACGAGCAGTACTTC.

The chain combines TRBV20-1 with TRBJ1-5; 8 bases are a match to TRBD1. V lost 5 bases, J lost 3 bases, and 12 bases stayed unmatched. Germline values: CDR1 DFQATT, CDR2 SNEGSKA (reference sequence). This CDR3 has 16 residues. The CDR3 loop reads CSADNLDRVDNQPQHF. CDR3 sequence (DNA): TGCAGTGCTGACAATTTGGACAGGGTTGACAATCAGCCCCAGCATTTT.

This clonotype appeared a few times. The V gene is TRBV7-2, the J gene TRBJ2-5; unclear D gene. V lost 3 bases, J lost 1 base, and 9 bases lay in between. The germline gives CDR1 SGHTA, CDR2 FQGNSA. The CDR3 is 14 amino acids. CDR3 nucleotides: TGTGCCAGCAGCTTTGGGCCAGTCCAAGAGACCCAGTACTTC. Encoded protein: CASSFGPVQETQYF.

This chain joins TRBV12-3 or TRBV12-4 and TRBJ2-5, with TRBD1 matching over 9 bases. CDR3 length equals 15 residues. The J segment lost 4 bases and the V segment lost 1 base, leaving 4 bases of the junction unmatched. CDR3 amino acids: CASSLDGTGRETQYF. In DNA, the CDR3 is TGTGCCAGCAGTTTAGACGGGACAGGGAGAGAGACCCAGTACTTC.

This clonotype was seen at least ten times. This sequence joins TRBV11-2 and TRBJ1-2; 7 nucleotides match TRBD1. Trimming took 5 bases from V and 0 from J; bases not matched to a gene: 9. The germline CDR1 and CDR2 sequences are SGHAT and FQNNGV. The CDR3 extends over 16 amino acids. The CDR3 loop is CASSPQTGLTNYGYTF. The CDR3 DNA reads TGTGCCAGCAGCCCGCAGACAGGGCTTACTAACTATGGCTACACCTTC.

The chain employs TRBV6-2 or TRBV6-3 and TRBJ1-2; the D gene is possibly TRBD1 (6 bases). Germline loops: CDR1 MNHEY, CDR2 SVGEGT. Trimming pared 0 bases from V and 4 bases from J, leaving 9 bases between. The CDR3 is made up of 14 amino acids. The CDR3, as DNA: TGTGCCAGCAGTTACTCGAGCAGGGGCTATGGCTACACCTTC. This encodes CASSYSSRGYGYTF.

The chain uses TRBV7-2 and TRBJ1-1; a weak D match, TRBD1 (5 bases). The V end was cut by 2 bases, the J end by 4 bases, with 14 bases between. The CDR3 loop spans 15 amino acids. The germline gives CDR1 SGHTA, CDR2 FQGNSA. The CDR3 DNA is TGTGCCAGCAGCTTATACTCGCGGGGGTTCACTGAAGCTTTCTTT. This codes for CASSLYSRGFTEAFF.

DNA for the CDR3: TGTGCCAGCAGCGCAACCCTAGATGCAGGAGCTTTCTTT. Translating gives CASSATLDAGAFF. V gene TRBV7-2 combines with J gene TRBJ1-1; D remains ambiguous. This CDR3 is built from 13 residues. Germline V gene data show CDR1 as SGHTA and CDR2 as FQGNSA. V lost 5 bases to trimming and J lost 10 bases, with 17 bases between them.